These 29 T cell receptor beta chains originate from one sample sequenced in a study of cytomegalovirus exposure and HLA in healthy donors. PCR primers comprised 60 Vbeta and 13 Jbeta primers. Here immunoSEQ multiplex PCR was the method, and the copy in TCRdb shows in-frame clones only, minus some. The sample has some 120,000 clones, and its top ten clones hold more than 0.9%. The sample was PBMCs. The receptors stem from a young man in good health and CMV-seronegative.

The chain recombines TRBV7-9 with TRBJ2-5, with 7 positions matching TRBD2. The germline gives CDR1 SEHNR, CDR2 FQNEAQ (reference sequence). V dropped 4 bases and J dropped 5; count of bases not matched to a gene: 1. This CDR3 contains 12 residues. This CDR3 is CASSWDYETQYF. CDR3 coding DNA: TGTGCCAGCAGCTGGGACTATGAGACCCAGTACTTC.

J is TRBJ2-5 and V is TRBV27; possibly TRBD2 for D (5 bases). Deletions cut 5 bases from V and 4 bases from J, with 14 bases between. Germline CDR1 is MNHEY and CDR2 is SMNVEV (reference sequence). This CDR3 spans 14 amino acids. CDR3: CASSKLDGVETQYF. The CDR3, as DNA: TGTGCCAGCAGTAAACTTGACGGGGTAGAGACCCAGTACTTC.

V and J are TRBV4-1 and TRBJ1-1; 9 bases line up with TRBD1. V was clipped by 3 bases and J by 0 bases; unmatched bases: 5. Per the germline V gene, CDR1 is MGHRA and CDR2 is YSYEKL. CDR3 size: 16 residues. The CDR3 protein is CASSHRQGGMNTEAFF. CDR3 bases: TGCGCCAGCAGCCACAGACAGGGGGGAATGAACACTGAAGCTTTCTTT.

CDR3 in DNA: TGTGCCTGGACCTTGGACAGCCAGGTACTCTACTTC. It codes for CAWTLDSQVLYF. This chain links TRBV30 with TRBJ2-4, with D possibly TRBD1 on 6 matching bases. Germline loops: CDR1 GTSNPN, CDR2 SVGIG (reference sequence). The CDR3 is made up of 12 amino acids. The V end was cut by 4 bases, the J end by 16 bases, with 20 bases between.

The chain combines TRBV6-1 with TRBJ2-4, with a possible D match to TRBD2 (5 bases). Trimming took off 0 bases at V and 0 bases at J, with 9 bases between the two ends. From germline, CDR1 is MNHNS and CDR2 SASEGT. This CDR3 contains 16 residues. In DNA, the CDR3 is TGTGCCAGCAGTGAAGCGGGCGGGCTAGCCAAAAACATTCAGTACTTC. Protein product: CASSEAGGLAKNIQYF.

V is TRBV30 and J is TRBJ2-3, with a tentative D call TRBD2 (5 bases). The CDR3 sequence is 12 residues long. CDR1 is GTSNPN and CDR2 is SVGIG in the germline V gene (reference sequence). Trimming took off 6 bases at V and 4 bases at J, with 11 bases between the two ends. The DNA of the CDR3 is TGTGCCTGTGAGCGGTCAGCAGATACGCAGTATTTT. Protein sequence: CACERSADTQYF. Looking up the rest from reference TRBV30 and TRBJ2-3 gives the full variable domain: SQTIHQWPATLVQPVGSPLSLECTVEGTSNPNLYWYRQAAGRGLQLLFYSVGIGQISSEVPQNLSASRPQDRQFILSSKKLLLSDSGFYLCACERSADTQYFGPGTRLTVL.

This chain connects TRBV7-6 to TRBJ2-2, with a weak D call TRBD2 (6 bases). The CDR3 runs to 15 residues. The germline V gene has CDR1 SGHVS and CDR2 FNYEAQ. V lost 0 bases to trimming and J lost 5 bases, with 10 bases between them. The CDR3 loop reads CASSLAWGGTGELFF. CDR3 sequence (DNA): TGTGCCAGCAGCTTAGCCTGGGGAGGTACCGGGGAGCTGTTTTTT.

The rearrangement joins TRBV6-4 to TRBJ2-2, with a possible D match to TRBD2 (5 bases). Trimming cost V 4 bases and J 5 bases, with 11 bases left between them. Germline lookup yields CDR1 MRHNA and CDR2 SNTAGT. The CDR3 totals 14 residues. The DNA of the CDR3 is TGTGCCAGCAGTGTACTAGGAGGTACCGGGGAGCTGTTTTTT. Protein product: CASSVLGGTGELFF.

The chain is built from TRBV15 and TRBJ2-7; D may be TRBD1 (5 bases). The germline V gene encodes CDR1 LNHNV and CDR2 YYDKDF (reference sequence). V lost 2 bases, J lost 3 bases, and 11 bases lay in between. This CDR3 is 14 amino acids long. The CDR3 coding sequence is TGTGCCACCAGCAGACTAACACAGGACTACGAGCAGTACTTC. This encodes CATSRLTQDYEQYF.

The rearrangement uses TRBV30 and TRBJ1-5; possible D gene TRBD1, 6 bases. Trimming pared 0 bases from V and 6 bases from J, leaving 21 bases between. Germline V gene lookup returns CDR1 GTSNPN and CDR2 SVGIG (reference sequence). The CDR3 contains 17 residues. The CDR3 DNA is TGTGCCTGGAGTGTAGGAGTCACGCAGGGGATGCGTCAGCCCCAGCATTTT. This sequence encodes CAWSVGVTQGMRQPQHF. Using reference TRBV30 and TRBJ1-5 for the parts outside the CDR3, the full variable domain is SQTIHQWPATLVQPVGSPLSLECTVEGTSNPNLYWYRQAAGRGLQLLFYSVGIGQISSEVPQNLSASRPQDRQFILSSKKLLLSDSGFYLCAWSVGVTQGMRQPQHFGDGTRLSIL.

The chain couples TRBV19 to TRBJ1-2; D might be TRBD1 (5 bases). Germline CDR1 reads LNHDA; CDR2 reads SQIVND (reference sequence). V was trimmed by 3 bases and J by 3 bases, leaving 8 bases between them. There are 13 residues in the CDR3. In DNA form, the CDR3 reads TGTGCCAGTAGTATCAGGGCTTACTATGGCTACACCTTC. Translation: CASSIRAYYGYTF.

The CDR3 DNA reads as TGTGCCAGCAGCTTTCGGGGGGATACAGATACGCAGTATTTT. This gives the protein CASSFRGDTDTQYF. V is TRBV7-6 and J is TRBJ2-3, with TRBD2 matching over 7 bases. Germline V gives CDR1 SGHVS, CDR2 FNYEAQ. The CDR3 loop spans 14 amino acids. Trimming removed 3 bases from V and 3 bases from J; junction bases left unmatched: 3.

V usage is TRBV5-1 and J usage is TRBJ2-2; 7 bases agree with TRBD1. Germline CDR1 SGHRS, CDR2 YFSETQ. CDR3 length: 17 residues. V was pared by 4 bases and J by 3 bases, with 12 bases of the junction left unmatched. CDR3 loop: CASSRLYQGDDTGELFF. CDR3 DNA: TGCGCCAGCAGCAGGCTTTACCAGGGGGATGACACCGGGGAGCTGTTTTTT. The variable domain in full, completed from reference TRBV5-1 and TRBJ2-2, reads KAGVTQTPRYLIKTRGQQVTLSCSPISGHRSVSWYQQTPGQGLQFLFEYFSETQRNKGNFPGRFSGRQFSNSRSEMNVSTLELGDSALYLCASSRLYQGDDTGELFFGEGSRLTVL.

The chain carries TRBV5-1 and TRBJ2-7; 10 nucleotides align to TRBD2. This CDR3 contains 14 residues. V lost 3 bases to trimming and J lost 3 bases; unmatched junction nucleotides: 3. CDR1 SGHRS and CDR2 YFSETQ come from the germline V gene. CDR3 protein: CASSYTSGNYEQYF. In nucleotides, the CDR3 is TGCGCCAGCAGCTATACTAGCGGGAACTACGAGCAGTACTTC.

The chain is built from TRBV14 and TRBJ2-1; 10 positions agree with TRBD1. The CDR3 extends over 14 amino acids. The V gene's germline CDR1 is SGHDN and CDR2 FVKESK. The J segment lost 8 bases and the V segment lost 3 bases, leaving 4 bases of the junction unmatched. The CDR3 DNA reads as TGTGCCAGCAGCCAGGGACAGGGGATTTATGAGCAGTTCTTC. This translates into CASSQGQGIYEQFF.

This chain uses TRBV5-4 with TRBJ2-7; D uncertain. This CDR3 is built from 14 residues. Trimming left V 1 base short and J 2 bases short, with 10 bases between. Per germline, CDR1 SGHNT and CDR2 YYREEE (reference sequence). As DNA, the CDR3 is TGTGCCAGCAGCTTGTGGGCAGGCGCCTACGAGCAGTACTTC. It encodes CASSLWAGAYEQYF.

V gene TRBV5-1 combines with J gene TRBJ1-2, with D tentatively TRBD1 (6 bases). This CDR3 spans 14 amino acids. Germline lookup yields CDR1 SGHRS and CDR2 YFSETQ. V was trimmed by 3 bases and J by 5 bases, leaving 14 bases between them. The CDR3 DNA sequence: TGCGCCAGCAGCTCGGACAGTAAAATTTATGGCTACACCTTC. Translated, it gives CASSSDSKIYGYTF.

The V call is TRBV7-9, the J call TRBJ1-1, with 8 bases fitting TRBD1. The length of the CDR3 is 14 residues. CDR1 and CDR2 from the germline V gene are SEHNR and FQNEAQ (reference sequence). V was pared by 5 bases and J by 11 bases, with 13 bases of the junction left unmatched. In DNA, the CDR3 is TGTGCCAGCAGCCGGACAGGGCCTCTTGGCGGGGCTTTCTTT. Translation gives CASSRTGPLGGAFF.

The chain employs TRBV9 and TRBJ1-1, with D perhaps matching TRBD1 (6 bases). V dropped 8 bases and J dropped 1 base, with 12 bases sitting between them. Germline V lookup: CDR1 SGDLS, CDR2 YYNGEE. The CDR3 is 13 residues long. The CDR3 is CASRGGPNTEAFF. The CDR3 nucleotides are TGTGCCAGTCGTGGGGGCCCGAACACTGAAGCTTTCTTT.

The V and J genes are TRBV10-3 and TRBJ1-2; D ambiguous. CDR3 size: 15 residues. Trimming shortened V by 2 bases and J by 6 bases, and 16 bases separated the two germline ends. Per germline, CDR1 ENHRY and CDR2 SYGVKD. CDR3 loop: CAISEPTGLRDGYTF. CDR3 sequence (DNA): TGTGCCATCAGTGAGCCGACGGGGTTGAGGGATGGCTACACCTTC.

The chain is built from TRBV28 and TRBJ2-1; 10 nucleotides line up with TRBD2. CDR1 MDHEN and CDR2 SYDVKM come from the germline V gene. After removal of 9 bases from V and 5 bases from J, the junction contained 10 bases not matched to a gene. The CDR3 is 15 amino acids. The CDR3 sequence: CASQLAGFTHNEQFF. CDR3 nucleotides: TGTGCCAGTCAACTAGCGGGGTTCACCCACAATGAGCAGTTCTTC. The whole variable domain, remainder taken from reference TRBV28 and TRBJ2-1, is DVKVTQSSRYLVKRTGEKVFLECVQDMDHENMFWYRQDPGLGLRLIYFSYDVKMKEKGDIPEGYSVSREKKERFSLILESASTNQTSMYLCASQLAGFTHNEQFFGPGTRLTVL.

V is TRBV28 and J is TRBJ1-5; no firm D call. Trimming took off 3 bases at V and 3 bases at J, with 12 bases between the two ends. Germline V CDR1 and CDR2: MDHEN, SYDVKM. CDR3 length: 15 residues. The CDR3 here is CASSLGGSNNQPQHF. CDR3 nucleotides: TGTGCCAGCAGTTTGGGTGGGAGTAACAATCAGCCCCAGCATTTT.

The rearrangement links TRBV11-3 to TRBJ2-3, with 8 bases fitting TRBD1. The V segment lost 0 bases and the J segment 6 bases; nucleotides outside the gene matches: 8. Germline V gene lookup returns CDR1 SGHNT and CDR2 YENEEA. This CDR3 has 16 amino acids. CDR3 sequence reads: CASSLEGQGPSDTQYF. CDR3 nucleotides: TGTGCCAGCAGCTTAGAAGGACAGGGACCTTCCGATACGCAGTATTTT.

Here the CDR3 DNA reads TGCGCCAGCAGCTTTAGACAGGGTCCCTACGAGCAGTACTTC. It yields the protein CASSFRQGPYEQYF. This chain connects TRBV5-1 to TRBJ2-7, with TRBD1 matching over 7 bases. With 2 bases clipped from V and 2 bases from J, the junction kept 4 bases outside the gene matches. The CDR3 spans 14 residues. Looked up from germline, CDR1 is SGHRS and CDR2 is YFSETQ.

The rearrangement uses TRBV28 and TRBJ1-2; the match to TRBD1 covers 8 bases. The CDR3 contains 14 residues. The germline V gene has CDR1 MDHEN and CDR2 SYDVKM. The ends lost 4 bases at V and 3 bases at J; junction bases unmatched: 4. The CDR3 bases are TGTGCCAGCAGTTGGACAGGGCGCTACTATGGCTACACCTTC. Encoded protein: CASSWTGRYYGYTF.

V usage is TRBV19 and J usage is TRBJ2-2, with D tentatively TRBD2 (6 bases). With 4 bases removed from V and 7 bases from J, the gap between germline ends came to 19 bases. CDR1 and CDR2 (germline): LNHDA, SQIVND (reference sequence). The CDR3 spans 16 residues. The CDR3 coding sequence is TGTGCCAGTAGTAAAATCGGGACCCGCGGGATCGGGGAGCTGTTTTTT. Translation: CASSKIGTRGIGELFF.

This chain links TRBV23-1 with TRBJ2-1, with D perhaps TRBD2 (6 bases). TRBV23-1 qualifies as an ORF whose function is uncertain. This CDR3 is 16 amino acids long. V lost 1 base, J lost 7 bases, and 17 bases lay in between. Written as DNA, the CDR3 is TGCGCCAGCAGTCAATGGGGGGATCGTATTGGGAATGAGCAGTTCTTC. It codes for CASSQWGDRIGNEQFF.

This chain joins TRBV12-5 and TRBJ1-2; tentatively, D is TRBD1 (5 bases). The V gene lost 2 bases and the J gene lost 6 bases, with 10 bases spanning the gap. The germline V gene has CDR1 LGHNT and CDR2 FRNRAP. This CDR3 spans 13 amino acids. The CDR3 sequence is CASGLWGNDGYTF. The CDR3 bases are TGTGCTAGTGGTTTGTGGGGCAACGATGGCTACACCTTC.

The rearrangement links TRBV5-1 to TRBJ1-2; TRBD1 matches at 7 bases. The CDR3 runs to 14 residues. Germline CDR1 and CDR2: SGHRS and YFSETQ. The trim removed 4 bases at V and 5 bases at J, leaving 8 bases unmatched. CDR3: CASSPTGNWYGYTF. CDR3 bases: TGCGCCAGCAGCCCGACAGGGAACTGGTATGGCTACACCTTC.